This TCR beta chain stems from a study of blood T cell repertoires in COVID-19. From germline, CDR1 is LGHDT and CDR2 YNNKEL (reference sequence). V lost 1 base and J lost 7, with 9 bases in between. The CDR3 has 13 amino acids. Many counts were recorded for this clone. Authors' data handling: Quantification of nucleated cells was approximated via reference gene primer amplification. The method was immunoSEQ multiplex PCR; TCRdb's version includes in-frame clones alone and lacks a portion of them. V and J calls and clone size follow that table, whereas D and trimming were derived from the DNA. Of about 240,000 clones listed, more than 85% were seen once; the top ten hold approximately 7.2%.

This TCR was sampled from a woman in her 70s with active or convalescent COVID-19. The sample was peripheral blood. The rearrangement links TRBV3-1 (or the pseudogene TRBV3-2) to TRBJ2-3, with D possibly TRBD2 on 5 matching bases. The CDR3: CASSQGGVNTQYF. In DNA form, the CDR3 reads TGTGCCAGCAGCCAAGGGGGAGTAAATACGCAGTATTTT.